This T cell receptor beta chain came from a study of regulatory T cells in long-lasting Graves disease. Ten or more counts support this clonotype. Its matching antigen is unknown. Building the TCR beta libraries relied on iRepertoire HTBI primers, and CDR3 regions underwent Arm-PCR. TCRdb passed the multiplex PCR reads through MiXCR, listing each CDR3 protein once. The sample carries roughly 500,000 distinct CDR3 sequences, less than 25% recorded once. Germline V gene data show CDR1 as LNHDA and CDR2 as SQIVND (reference sequence). The V and J ends lost 1 base and 0 bases, in that order; junction bases with no gene match: 8. The CDR3 runs 17 residues. Time point denoted: persistent/refractory GD, antithyroid drugs over 5 years with positive TRAb. Preparation of the TCR library used RNA extracted from PBMCs. With EDTA tubes as the receptacles, about 8.1 milliliters of peripheral blood were drawn. Overall study findings and caveats: Relative to newly diagnosed Graves' patients, persistent ones had lower TCR diversity. Accuracy was possibly reduced by small sample size.

This chain connects TRBV19 to TRBJ1-1; 7 bases fit TRBD1. The clonotype originates from a female donor with Graves disease. Here the sequenced sample was peripheral blood mononuclear cells (PBMCs), taken when the disease was refractory, from a patient treated with antithyroid drugs. The chain's CDR3 is CASSIGVWDSMNTEAFF. Written as DNA, the CDR3 is TGTGCCAGTAGTATAGGCGTGTGGGACAGCATGAACACTGAAGCTTTCTTT.